This entry lists 11 T cell receptor beta chains sequenced from one sample in a study of cytomegalovirus exposure and HLA in healthy donors. Both 60 Vbeta primers and 13 Jbeta primers went into the PCR. TCRdb keeps only in-frame clones here, not all; method: immunoSEQ multiplex PCR. Here the sample spans 150,000 to 200,000 clones, 65% to 90% being singletons. Specimen: PBMCs. All receptors come from a woman aged 50 to 65 in good health and CMV-seronegative.

The CDR3 DNA reads TGTGCCAGCAGTGATGTGGGGACAGGGATAACAGATACGCAGTATTTT. Translation: CASSDVGTGITDTQYF. V and J are TRBV25-1 and TRBJ2-3, with 9 bases identical to TRBD1. The CDR3 sequence is 16 residues long. Germline V gene data show CDR1 as MGHDK and CDR2 as SYGVNS. V shed 3 bases, J shed 3 bases, and the junction held 7 bases outside the gene matches.

The rearrangement uses TRBV5-1 and TRBJ2-5, with a weak D call TRBD1 (5 bases). Trimming shortened V by 0 bases and J by 5 bases, and 14 bases separated the two germline ends. The CDR3 runs 15 residues. CDR1 SGHRS and CDR2 YFSETQ come from the germline V gene. The CDR3 spells CASSLATDPRETQYF. The CDR3 nucleotides read TGCGCCAGCAGCTTGGCGACAGACCCGCGGGAGACCCAGTACTTC.

The CDR3 loop is CASRGQGSYF. The CDR3 nucleotides read TGTGCCAGCAGGGGACAGGGATCATACTTC. The rearrangement joins TRBV28 to TRBJ2-5; 9 bases are shared with TRBD1. Losses at the gene ends were 6 bases for V and 14 bases for J; bases not matched to a gene: 4. Germline V lookup: CDR1 MDHEN, CDR2 SYDVKM. The CDR3 is 10 residues long.

The chain uses TRBV27 and TRBJ2-1; 8 bases line up with TRBD1. Germline values: CDR1 MNHEY, CDR2 SMNVEV (reference sequence). With V trimmed by 6 bases and J by 2 bases, 3 bases remained unmatched. This CDR3 has 14 residues. This CDR3 reads CASRTGVTYNEQFF. The CDR3 nucleotides read TGTGCCAGCAGGACAGGGGTCACCTACAATGAGCAGTTCTTC.

This sequence joins TRBV9 and TRBJ2-6; the D gene is possibly TRBD2 (6 bases). Deletions cut 1 base from V and 2 bases from J, with 25 bases between. Germline V gene lookup returns CDR1 SGDLS and CDR2 YYNGEE. This CDR3 spans 21 amino acids. CDR3 protein: CASSVTVGGTRGVAGANVLTF. The CDR3 DNA sequence: TGTGCCAGCAGCGTAACTGTTGGGGGGACTCGGGGAGTAGCTGGGGCCAACGTCCTGACTTTC.

V and J are TRBV4-1 and TRBJ1-2, with D tentatively TRBD1 (6 bases). The CDR3 sequence is 14 residues long. CDR1 is MGHRA and CDR2 is YSYEKL in the germline V gene. V dropped 1 base and J dropped 7 bases, with 13 bases sitting between them. The CDR3 DNA sequence: TGCGCCAGCAGCCAAGGTAGGACAGCCGGTGGCTACACCTTC. Protein: CASSQGRTAGGYTF.

This sequence joins TRBV6-4 and TRBJ2-1, with TRBD2 matching over 11 bases. The V gene's germline CDR1 is MRHNA and CDR2 SNTAGT. The CDR3 sequence is 15 residues long. The trim removed 4 bases at V and 3 bases at J, leaving 2 bases unmatched. CDR3 in DNA: TGTGCCAGCAGTGCCGGGACTAGCGGCTACAATGAGCAGTTCTTC. Amino acid sequence: CASSAGTSGYNEQFF.

The chain combines TRBV27 with TRBJ1-2; 9 bases line up with TRBD1. V shed 4 bases, J shed 8 bases, and the junction held 8 bases outside the gene matches. The CDR3 loop spans 14 amino acids. The germline V gene has CDR1 MNHEY and CDR2 SMNVEV (reference sequence). The CDR3 here is CASSSTTGGSGYTF. CDR3 nucleotide sequence: TGTGCCAGCAGTTCCACGACAGGGGGGAGCGGCTACACCTTC.

CDR3 amino acids: CASSLGGLGGANVLTF. CDR3 coding DNA: TGTGCCAGCAGCTTAGGAGGGCTGGGGGGGGCCAACGTCCTGACTTTC. The genes are TRBV11-2 and TRBJ2-6, with a possible D match to TRBD2 (5 bases). There are 16 residues in the CDR3. Trimming took 1 base from V and 4 from J, leaving 11 bases between them. The germline V gene encodes CDR1 SGHAT and CDR2 FQNNGV.

The chain joins TRBV18 to TRBJ1-1, with D perhaps TRBD1 (6 bases). V lost 2 bases and J 4 bases, leaving 17 bases between the germline ends. CDR1 is KGHSH and CDR2 is LQKENI in the germline V gene. This CDR3 is built from 16 residues. The CDR3 spells CASSPTGPGGLTEAFF. CDR3 DNA sequence: TGTGCCAGCTCACCAACTGGGCCCGGGGGGCTCACTGAAGCTTTCTTT.

This clone has a handful of counts. For the CDR3, the DNA is TGTGCCAGCAGCTTGAGCAGAGGGACAGGGGTGGCTTTCTTT. It specifies CASSLSRGTGVAFF. V usage is TRBV7-9 and J usage is TRBJ1-1, with 10 bases matching TRBD1. The CDR3 loop spans 14 amino acids. V shed 3 bases, J shed 11 bases, and the junction held 9 bases outside the gene matches. CDR1 is SEHNR, CDR2 FQNEAQ, per germline (reference sequence).